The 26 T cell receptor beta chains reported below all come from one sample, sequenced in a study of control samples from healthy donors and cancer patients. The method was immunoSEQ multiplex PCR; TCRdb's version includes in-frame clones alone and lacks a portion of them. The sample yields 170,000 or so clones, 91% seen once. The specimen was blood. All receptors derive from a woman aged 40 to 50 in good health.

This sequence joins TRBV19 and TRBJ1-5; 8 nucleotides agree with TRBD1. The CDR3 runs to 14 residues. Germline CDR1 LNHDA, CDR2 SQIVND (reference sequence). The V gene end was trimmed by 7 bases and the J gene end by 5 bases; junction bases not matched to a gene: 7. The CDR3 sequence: CASIGQGGDQPQHF. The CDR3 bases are TGTGCCAGTATAGGACAGGGAGGAGATCAGCCCCAGCATTTT.

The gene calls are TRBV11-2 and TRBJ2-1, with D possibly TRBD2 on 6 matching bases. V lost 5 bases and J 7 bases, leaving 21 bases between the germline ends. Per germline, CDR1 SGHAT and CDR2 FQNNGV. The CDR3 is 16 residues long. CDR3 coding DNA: TGTGCCAGCAGCCTTTCGGAGGAAGGGACTCGGAATGAGCAGTTCTTC. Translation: CASSLSEEGTRNEQFF. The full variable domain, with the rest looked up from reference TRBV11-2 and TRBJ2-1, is EAGVAQSPRYKIIEKRQSVAFWCNPISGHATLYWYQQILGQGPKLLIQFQNNGVVDDSQLPKDRFSAERLKGVDSTLKIQPAKLEDSAVYLCASSLSEEGTRNEQFFGPGTRLTVL.

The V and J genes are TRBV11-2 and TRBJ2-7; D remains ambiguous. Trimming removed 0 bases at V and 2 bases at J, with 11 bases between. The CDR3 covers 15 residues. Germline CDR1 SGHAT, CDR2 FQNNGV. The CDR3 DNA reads TGTGCCAGCAGCTTAGATCCGGCAGGAGCCTACGAGCAGTACTTC. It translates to CASSLDPAGAYEQYF.

The CDR3 protein is CATSTPGSSGNTIYF. The CDR3 DNA follows: TGTGCCACCAGTACGCCGGGGAGCTCTGGAAACACCATATATTTT. The chain couples TRBV15 to TRBJ1-3; D is ambiguous. V was pared by 6 bases and J by 0 bases, with 12 bases between. The CDR3 loop spans 15 amino acids. Germline loops: CDR1 LNHNV, CDR2 YYDKDF (reference sequence).

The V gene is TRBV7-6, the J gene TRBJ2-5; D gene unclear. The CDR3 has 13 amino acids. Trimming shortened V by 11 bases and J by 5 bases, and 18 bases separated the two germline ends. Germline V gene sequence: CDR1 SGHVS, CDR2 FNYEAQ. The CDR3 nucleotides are TGTGCCGCAGCTTATTCGCCTTGGGAGACCCAGTACTTC. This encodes CAAAYSPWETQYF. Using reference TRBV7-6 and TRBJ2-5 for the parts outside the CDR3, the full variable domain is GAGVSQSPRYKVTKRGQDVALRCDPISGHVSLYWYRQALGQGPEFLTYFNYEAQQDKSGLPNDRFSAERPEGSISTLTIQRTEQRDSAMYRCAAAYSPWETQYFGPGTRLLVL.

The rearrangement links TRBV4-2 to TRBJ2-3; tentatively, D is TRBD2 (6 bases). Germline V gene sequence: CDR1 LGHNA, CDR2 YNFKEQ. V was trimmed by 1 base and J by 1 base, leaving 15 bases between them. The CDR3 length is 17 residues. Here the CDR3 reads CASSQGWVGTGTDTQYF. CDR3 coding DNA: TGTGCCAGCAGCCAAGGGTGGGTCGGGACTGGCACAGATACGCAGTATTTT.

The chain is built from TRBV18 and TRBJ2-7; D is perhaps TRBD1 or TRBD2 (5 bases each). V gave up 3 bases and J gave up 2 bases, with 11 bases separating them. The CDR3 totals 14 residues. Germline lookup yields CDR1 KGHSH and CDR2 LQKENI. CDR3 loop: CASSPPGTTYEQYF. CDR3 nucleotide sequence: TGTGCCAGCTCACCCCCGGGGACCACCTACGAGCAGTACTTC.

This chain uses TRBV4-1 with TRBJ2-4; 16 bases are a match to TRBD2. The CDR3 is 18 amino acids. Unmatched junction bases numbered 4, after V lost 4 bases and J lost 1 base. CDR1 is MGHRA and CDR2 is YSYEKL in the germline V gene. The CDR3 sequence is CASSRGLAGGTAKNIQYF. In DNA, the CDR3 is TGCGCCAGCAGCCGGGGACTAGCGGGGGGGACGGCCAAAAACATTCAGTACTTC.

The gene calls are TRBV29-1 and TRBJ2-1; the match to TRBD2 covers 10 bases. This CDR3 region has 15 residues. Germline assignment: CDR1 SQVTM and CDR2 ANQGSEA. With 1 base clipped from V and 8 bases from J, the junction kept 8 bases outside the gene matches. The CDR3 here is CSVEVVAGGSDEQFF. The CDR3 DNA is TGCAGCGTTGAAGTAGTAGCGGGGGGTTCTGATGAGCAGTTCTTC.

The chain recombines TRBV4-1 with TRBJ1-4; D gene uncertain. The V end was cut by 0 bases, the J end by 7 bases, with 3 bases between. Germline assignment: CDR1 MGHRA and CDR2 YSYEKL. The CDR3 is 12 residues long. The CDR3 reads CASSQDGEKLFF. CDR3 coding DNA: TGCGCCAGCAGCCAAGACGGTGAAAAACTGTTTTTT.

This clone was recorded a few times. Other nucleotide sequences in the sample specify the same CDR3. CDR3 nucleotide sequence: TGTGCCAGCAGTGAACGACTAGCGGGGTGGAGCACAGATACGCAGTATTTT. This gives the protein CASSERLAGWSTDTQYF. This chain connects TRBV6-1 to TRBJ2-3; 11 bases are shared with TRBD2. The CDR3 totals 17 residues. V was clipped by 2 bases and J by 0 bases; unmatched bases: 4. Germline CDR1 is MNHNS and CDR2 is SASEGT.

Written as DNA, the CDR3 is TGTGCCAGCAGTTCCCCGACAGGGATGGAGACCCAGTACTTC. It specifies CASSSPTGMETQYF. The V gene is TRBV6-5, the J gene TRBJ2-5, with TRBD1 matching 7 bases. The trim removed 4 bases at V and 5 bases at J, leaving 7 bases unmatched. The CDR3 has 14 amino acids. Germline CDR1 is MNHEY and CDR2 is SVGAGI.

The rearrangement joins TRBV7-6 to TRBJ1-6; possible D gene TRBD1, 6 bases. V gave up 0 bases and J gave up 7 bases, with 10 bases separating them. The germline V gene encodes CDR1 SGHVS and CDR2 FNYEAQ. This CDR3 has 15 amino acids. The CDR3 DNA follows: TGTGCCAGCAGCTTAGCGGTGCAGGGGAATTCACCCCTCCACTTT. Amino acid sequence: CASSLAVQGNSPLHF.

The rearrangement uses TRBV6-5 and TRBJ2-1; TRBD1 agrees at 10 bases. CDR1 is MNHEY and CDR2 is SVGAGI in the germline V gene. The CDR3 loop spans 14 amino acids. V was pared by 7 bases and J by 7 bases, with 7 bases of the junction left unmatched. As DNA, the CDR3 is TGTGCCAGCAACGCCGGGACAGGGGTGAATGAGCAGTTCTTC. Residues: CASNAGTGVNEQFF.

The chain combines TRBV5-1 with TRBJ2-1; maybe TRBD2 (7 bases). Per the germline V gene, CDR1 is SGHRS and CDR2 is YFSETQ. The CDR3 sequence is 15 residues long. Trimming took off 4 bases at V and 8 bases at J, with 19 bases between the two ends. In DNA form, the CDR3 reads TGCGCCAGCAGCCTGGGAGGGGGAGGTAGGGATGAGCAGTTCTTC. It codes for CASSLGGGGRDEQFF.

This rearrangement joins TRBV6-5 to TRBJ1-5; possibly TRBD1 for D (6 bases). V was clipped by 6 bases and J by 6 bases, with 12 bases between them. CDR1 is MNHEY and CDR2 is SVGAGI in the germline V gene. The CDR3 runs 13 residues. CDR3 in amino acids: CASRIQGSQPQHF. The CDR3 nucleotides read TGTGCCAGCAGGATACAGGGATCTCAGCCCCAGCATTTT.

The CDR3 nucleotides read TGTGCCAGCAGCAGAACAGGGCTGGAAGCTTTCTTT. It specifies CASSRTGLEAFF. The gene calls are TRBV11-2 and TRBJ1-1; possible D gene TRBD1, 6 bases. Germline CDR1 reads SGHAT; CDR2 reads FQNNGV. Trimming removed 5 bases at V and 8 bases at J, with 12 bases between. The CDR3 sequence is 12 residues long.

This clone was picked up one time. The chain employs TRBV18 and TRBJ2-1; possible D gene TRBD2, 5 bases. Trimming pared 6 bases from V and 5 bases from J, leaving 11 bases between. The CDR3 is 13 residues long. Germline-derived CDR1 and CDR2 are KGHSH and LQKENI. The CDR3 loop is CASSSGVNNEQFF. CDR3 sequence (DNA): TGTGCCAGCTCCTCCGGGGTGAACAATGAGCAGTTCTTC.

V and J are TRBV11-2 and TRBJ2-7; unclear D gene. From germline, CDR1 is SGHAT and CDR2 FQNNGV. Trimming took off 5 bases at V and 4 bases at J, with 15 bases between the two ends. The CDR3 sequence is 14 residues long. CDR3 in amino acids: CASSPRPNLYEQYF. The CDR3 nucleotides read TGTGCCAGCAGCCCCCGCCCCAACCTTTACGAGCAGTACTTC.

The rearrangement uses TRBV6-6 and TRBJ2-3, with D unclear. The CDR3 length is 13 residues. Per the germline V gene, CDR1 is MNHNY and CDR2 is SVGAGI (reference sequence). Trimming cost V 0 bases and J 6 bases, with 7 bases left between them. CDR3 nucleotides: TGTGCCAGCAGTTACTCCCCGTTGGATACGCAGTATTTT. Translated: CASSYSPLDTQYF.

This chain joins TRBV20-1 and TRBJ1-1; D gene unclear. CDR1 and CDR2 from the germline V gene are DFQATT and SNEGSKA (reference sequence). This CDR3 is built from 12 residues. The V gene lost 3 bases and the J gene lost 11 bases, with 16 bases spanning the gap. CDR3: CSASGEWVRAFF. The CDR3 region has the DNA TGCAGTGCTAGTGGTGAATGGGTTCGGGCTTTCTTT.

The DNA of the CDR3 is TGTGCCAGCACCCACCCCCCCTCCGAGCAGTACTTC. Translation gives CASTHPPSEQYF. The chain recombines TRBV7-2 with TRBJ2-7; D remains unclear. Germline V gene sequence: CDR1 SGHTA, CDR2 FQGNSA. V was pared by 7 bases and J by 6 bases, with 13 bases between. This CDR3 comprises 12 residues. The whole variable domain, remainder taken from reference TRBV7-2 and TRBJ2-7, is GAGVSQSPSNKVTEKGKDVELRCDPISGHTALYWYRQSLGQGLEFLIYFQGNSAPDKSGLPSDRFSAERTGGSVSTLTIQRTQQEDSAVYLCASTHPPSEQYFGPGTRLTVT.

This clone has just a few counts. The CDR3 protein is CASSFLAGGNNEQFF. DNA for the CDR3: TGTGCCAGCAGCTTTCTAGCGGGGGGCAACAATGAGCAGTTCTTC. The V gene is TRBV7-3, the J gene TRBJ2-1; 11 positions match TRBD2. The V gene end was trimmed by 3 bases and the J gene end by 5 bases; junction bases not matched to a gene: 3. Germline CDR1 reads SGHTA; CDR2 reads FQGTGA. The CDR3 is 15 residues long.

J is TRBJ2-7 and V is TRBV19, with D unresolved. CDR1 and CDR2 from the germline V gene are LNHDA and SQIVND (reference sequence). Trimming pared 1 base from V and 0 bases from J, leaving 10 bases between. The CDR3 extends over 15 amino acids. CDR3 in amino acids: CASSIVGSYSYEQYF. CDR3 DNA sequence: TGTGCCAGTAGTATAGTAGGCAGCTACTCCTACGAGCAGTACTTC.

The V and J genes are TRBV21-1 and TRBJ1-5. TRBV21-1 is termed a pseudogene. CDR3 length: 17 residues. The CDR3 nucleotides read TGTGCCAGCAGCAAAGCGCTGGAGACTTCTCAGGATCAGCCCCAGCATTTT. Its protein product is CASSKALETSQDQPQHF.

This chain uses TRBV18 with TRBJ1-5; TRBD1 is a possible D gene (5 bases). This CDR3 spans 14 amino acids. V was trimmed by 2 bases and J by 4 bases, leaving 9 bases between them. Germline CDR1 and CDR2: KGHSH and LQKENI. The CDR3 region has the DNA TGTGCCAGCTCACCAGGGGACCGAAATCAGCCCCAGCATTTT. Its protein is CASSPGDRNQPQHF.